This passage covers 17 T cell receptor beta chains from one sample sequenced in a study of post-analysis software for immune sequencing data. General study points: TRBV5-6, TRBV5-1 and TRBV20-1 belonged to a set of about five TRBV segments that were more frequent in patients than controls.

Prepared libraries of TCR beta cDNA carried unique molecular identifiers. Via MiXCR, TCRdb re-called the PCR reads, giving one row per CDR3 protein. The profile covers about 800,000 distinct CDR3 sequences, with 30% appearing a single time and approximately 0.55% taken by the ten largest. These receptors lack a known antigen. The sample was blood. The source of these receptors is a girl aged 10 to 17 with multiple sclerosis.

This clonotype showed up just a few times. V gene TRBV20-1 combines with J gene TRBJ2-7; 9 positions agree with TRBD2. V shed 4 bases, J shed 4 bases, and the junction held 8 bases outside the gene matches. From germline, CDR1 is DFQATT and CDR2 SNEGSKA (reference sequence). The CDR3 covers 14 residues. CDR3 DNA sequence: TGCAGTGCTATGCCGACTAGCGGACTTTACGAGCAGTACTTC. The encoded protein is CSAMPTSGLYEQYF.

This clonotype was recorded a few times. The chain uses TRBV6-1 and TRBJ2-2, with 9 bases that match TRBD1. Germline V gene data show CDR1 as MNHNS and CDR2 as SASEGT. This CDR3 region has 15 residues. J lost 6 bases, V lost 4 bases, and 6 bases had no gene match. CDR3 coding DNA: TGTGCCAGCAGTGGAACAGGGGGCTTATCCGGGGAGCTGTTTTTT. It yields the protein CASSGTGGLSGELFF.

The chain joins TRBV5-1 to TRBJ2-2, with D maybe TRBD1 (6 bases). The CDR3 has 15 amino acids. Trimming took off 3 bases at V and 4 bases at J, with 13 bases between the two ends. The germline V gene encodes CDR1 SGHRS and CDR2 YFSETQ. Here the CDR3 DNA reads TGCGCCAGCAGCTCACGACAGGCGGGCACCGGGGAGCTGTTTTTT. Encoded protein: CASSSRQAGTGELFF.

V and J are TRBV3-1 and TRBJ1-2, with D tentatively TRBD1 (6 bases). The germline V gene encodes CDR1 LGHDT and CDR2 YNNKEL (reference sequence). This CDR3 comprises 13 residues. V lost 4 bases and J lost 6, with 12 bases in between. The CDR3 is CASSRRRDNGYTF. Written as DNA, the CDR3 is TGTGCCAGCAGCCGCAGGCGGGACAATGGCTACACCTTC. Supplemented by reference TRBV3-1 and TRBJ1-2, the full variable domain reads DTAVSQTPKYLVTQMGNDKSIKCEQNLGHDTMYWYKQDSKKFLKIMFSYNNKELIINETVPNRFSPKSPDKAHLNLHINSLELGDSAVYFCASSRRRDNGYTFGSGTRLTVV.

V is TRBV5-1 and J is TRBJ2-5; D is ambiguous. The CDR3 runs 17 residues. Trimming pared 0 bases from V and 1 base from J, leaving 16 bases between. CDR1 and CDR2 (germline): SGHRS, YFSETQ. Here the CDR3 reads CASSLELRPAIQETQYF. The DNA for the CDR3 is TGCGCCAGCAGCTTGGAGTTGAGGCCAGCTATCCAAGAGACCCAGTACTTC.

The chain recombines TRBV20-1 with TRBJ2-1, with TRBD2 identical over 8 bases. Looked up from germline, CDR1 is DFQATT and CDR2 is SNEGSKA (reference sequence). The CDR3 contains 16 residues. J was trimmed by 6 bases and V by 2 bases; bases with no gene match: 12. In nucleotides, the CDR3 is TGCAGTGCTAGATCCGGTGAATTCGGGGGGGCCAATGAGCAGTTCTTC. This encodes CSARSGEFGGANEQFF.

The table lists this clonotype with a few counts. This rearrangement joins TRBV7-2 to TRBJ2-3, with D tentatively TRBD1 or TRBD2 (5 bases each). V was clipped by 5 bases and J by 9 bases, with 15 bases between them. The germline gives CDR1 SGHTA, CDR2 FQGNSA. There are 13 residues in the CDR3. Here the CDR3 reads CASSGTGPVTQYF. The CDR3 nucleotides are TGTGCCAGCAGCGGCACGGGGCCGGTCACGCAGTATTTT.

V usage is TRBV5-5 and J usage is TRBJ2-7, with D maybe TRBD1 (7 bases). Germline V gene data show CDR1 as SGHKS and CDR2 as YYEKEE (reference sequence). This CDR3 has 16 residues. Trimming shortened V by 4 bases and J by 2 bases, and 19 bases separated the two germline ends. The CDR3 region is CASSPRAGQKTYEQYF. The CDR3 DNA sequence: TGTGCCAGCAGCCCAAGGGCGGGACAGAAAACCTACGAGCAGTACTTC.

To note about this clonotype: Given a much more abundant clone one base away, this may be a read error. This chain joins TRBV11-2 and TRBJ2-3; unclear D gene. The CDR3 extends over 12 amino acids. CDR1 and CDR2 (germline): SGHAT, FQNNGV. Here the CDR3 DNA reads TGTGCCTGCAGTCACCCTGGCGATACGCAGTATTTT. The encoded protein is CACSHPGDTQYF.

J is TRBJ1-5 and V is TRBV3-1; D unclear. CDR3 size: 14 residues. The V and J ends lost 0 bases and 7 bases respectively, with 10 bases between them. CDR1 and CDR2 (germline): LGHDT, YNNKEL (reference sequence). CDR3 bases: TGTGCCAGCAGCCAAGATACTATAGGCCAGCCCCAGCATTTT. This sequence encodes CASSQDTIGQPQHF.

At least ten counts were recorded for this clonotype. The chain combines TRBV5-1 with TRBJ1-2, with 7 bases lining up with TRBD1. The J segment lost 4 bases and the V segment lost 4 bases, leaving 4 bases of the junction unmatched. This CDR3 has 13 amino acids. Per the germline V gene, CDR1 is SGHRS and CDR2 is YFSETQ. The CDR3 sequence: CASSTAGGYGYTF. The CDR3 nucleotides are TGCGCCAGCAGCACGGCAGGGGGCTATGGCTACACCTTC.

This chain joins TRBV7-9 and TRBJ1-4, with D uncertain. Germline lookup yields CDR1 SEHNR and CDR2 FQNEAQ (reference sequence). Trimming stripped 2 bases from V and 5 bases from J, with 9 bases between. The CDR3 is made up of 14 amino acids. This chain's CDR3 is CASSLSGRNEKLFF. In DNA form, the CDR3 reads TGTGCCAGCAGCTTATCTGGACGGAATGAAAAACTGTTTTTT.

The V and J genes are TRBV11-2 and TRBJ2-3, with D unresolved. The CDR3 loop spans 14 amino acids. V was trimmed by 5 bases and J by 0 bases, leaving 9 bases between them. Germline V gene sequence: CDR1 SGHAT, CDR2 FQNNGV. The CDR3 region is CASSPLWSTDTQYF. In DNA form, the CDR3 reads TGTGCCAGCAGCCCCCTCTGGAGCACAGATACGCAGTATTTT.

The V call is TRBV29-1, the J call TRBJ2-5, with 7 nucleotides matching TRBD1. CDR1 SQVTM and CDR2 ANQGSEA come from the germline V gene. J gave up 11 bases and V 5 bases, and 17 bases lay outside the gene matches. This CDR3 is 14 amino acids long. CDR3 residues: CSVPGTASFNEQYF. For the CDR3, the DNA is TGCAGCGTTCCCGGGACAGCTTCGTTCAATGAGCAGTACTTC.

Only a few counts were recorded for this clonotype. The chain joins TRBV12-3 or TRBV12-4 to TRBJ2-7; D remains unclear. The germline V and J ends were trimmed by 2 bases and 1 base, with 9 bases remaining between them. The CDR3 sequence is 14 residues long. CDR3 sequence (DNA): TGTGCCAGCAGTTTAAGGGCGGCATCCTACGAGCAGTACTTC. Translated: CASSLRAASYEQYF.

The chain carries TRBV5-1 and TRBJ2-2, with 10 bases aligning to TRBD1. The V and J ends lost 2 bases and 2 bases, in that order; junction bases with no gene match: 9. This CDR3 is 18 amino acids long. Germline lookup yields CDR1 SGHRS and CDR2 YFSETQ. The CDR3 DNA reads as TGCGCCAGCAGCTTTCCTAGGACAGGGGGATCAAACACCGGGGAGCTGTTTTTT. Its protein product is CASSFPRTGGSNTGELFF.

This clonotype was counted only a few times. The gene calls are TRBV7-9 and TRBJ2-1; the D gene is possibly TRBD2 (5 bases). Trimming stripped 3 bases from V and 7 bases from J, with 13 bases between. The germline V gene encodes CDR1 SEHNR and CDR2 FQNEAQ (reference sequence). The CDR3 is made up of 14 amino acids. CDR3 DNA: TGTGCCAGCAGCTTTGATGTGTCGGGGAATGAGCAGTTCTTC. It is translated as CASSFDVSGNEQFF.